Listed below are T cell receptor beta chains from one sample, sequenced in a study of T cell responses to AZD1222 COVID-19 vaccine. The protocol was immunoSEQ multiplex PCR, while the TCRdb copy is restricted to in-frame clones and leaves out a portion. The profile shows 100,000 to 150,000 clones, around 84% of them singletons. The input for sequencing was peripheral blood, taken on day 0 of AZD1222 vaccination. These receptor sequences come from an adult in good health. Both conserved end residues are part of each CDR3. D genes are given only for firm matches. Clone size is shown for a subset of rows, as once, few, many or a class of expanded clone.

D gene,V gene,J gene,clone size,CDR3 DNA,CDR3 protein
-,TRBV7-8,TRBJ1-1,-,TGTGCCAGCAGCTTAGTCGGGCAGAACACTGAAGCTTTCTTT,CASSLVGQNTEAFF
-,TRBV4-2,TRBJ2-1,-,TGTGCCAGCAGCCAGAGGAGATGGTACAGTTCACGGAATGAGCAGTTCTTC,CASSQRRWYSSRNEQFF
TRBD1,TRBV19,TRBJ2-1,-,TGTGCCAGTAAATCTCTTCCGGGACAGTACAATGAGCAGTTCTTC,CASKSLPGQYNEQFF
-,TRBV24-1,TRBJ2-7,-,TGTGCCACCAGTGCAGGCGGGTCAAACTACGAGCAGTACTTC,CATSAGGSNYEQYF
TRBD2,TRBV12-5,TRBJ2-1,-,TGTGCTAGTGGTTTGGTACTAGCGGGGGAAAGCTCCTACAATGAGCAGTTCTTC,CASGLVLAGESSYNEQFF
TRBD2,TRBV5-1,TRBJ2-7,-,TGCGCCAGCAGCGTGACTAGCGGCCACGAGCAGTACTTC,CASSVTSGHEQYF
TRBD1,TRBV6-5,TRBJ1-2,-,TGTGCCAGCAGTTACCAAACGGGACAGCTCTATGGCTACACCTTC,CASSYQTGQLYGYTF
-,TRBV11-2,TRBJ2-3,-,TGTGCCAGCAGCACCCGCGGGGCTCCCACAGATACGCAGTATTTT,CASSTRGAPTDTQYF
-,TRBV24-1,TRBJ1-1,-,TGTGCCACCAGTGGCCAGGGGAACACTGAAGCTTTCTTT,CATSGQGNTEAFF
-,TRBV4-1,TRBJ1-2,-,TGCGCCAGCAGCCAAGATTCCGCGACAGGAAGGGGTGGCTACACCTTC,CASSQDSATGRGGYTF
TRBD1,TRBV30,TRBJ1-5,-,TGTGCCTGGAAAAGTACCGGGACAGGGTATCAGCCCCAGCATTTT,CAWKSTGTGYQPQHF
-,TRBV18,TRBJ1-2,-,TGTGCCAGCTCACCACCGGTGGTTAACTATGGCTACACCTTC,CASSPPVVNYGYTF
TRBD1,TRBV5-1,TRBJ1-6,-,TGCGCCAGCACCCGGACAGGGGGCGAGAATTCACCCCTCCACTTT,CASTRTGGENSPLHF
-,TRBV7-2,TRBJ2-2,-,TGTGCCAGCAGGAAAGCCGGGACTTCGAACACCGGGGAGCTGTTTTTT,CASRKAGTSNTGELFF
-,TRBV18,TRBJ1-1,-,TGTGCCAGCTCACCACCGACAAAGCACACTGAAGCTTTCTTT,CASSPPTKHTEAFF
TRBD1,TRBV29-1,TRBJ2-2,-,TGCAGCACAACAGGGGTTTCTCCGAACACCGGGGAGCTGTTTTTT,CSTTGVSPNTGELFF
TRBD1,TRBV5-1,TRBJ1-2,few,TGCGCCAGTCGACAGGGGCCCCGTTTGAACTATGGCTACACCTTC,CASRQGPRLNYGYTF
-,TRBV5-6,TRBJ2-5,-,TGTGCCAGCAGCTTACGAGAGACCCAGTACTTC,CASSLRETQYF
-,TRBV7-8,TRBJ1-1,-,TGTGCCAGCAGCTTAGTTTTCTCTAGCGGGGAAGCTTTCTTT,CASSLVFSSGEAFF
-,TRBV7-9,TRBJ1-1,few,TGTGCCAGCAGCCTCCGACAGGAGGGAGAAGCTTTCTTT,CASSLRQEGEAFF
-,TRBV7-6,TRBJ1-4,-,TGTGCCAGCAGCTTAGGAAGTGGGCAGAGGTTTAATGAAAAACTGTTTTTT,CASSLGSGQRFNEKLFF
-,TRBV30,TRBJ2-7,-,TGTGCCTGGAGTGGAGATTACGAGCAGTACTTC,CAWSGDYEQYF
-,TRBV3-1/TRBV3-2,TRBJ2-7,-,TGTGCCAGCAGCCAAATGGCGGGGATGGCCGAGCAGTACTTC,CASSQMAGMAEQYF
TRBD2,TRBV5-1,TRBJ2-3,-,TGCGCCAGCAGCTTGAGCGGGGGGGCCACAGATACGCAGTATTTT,CASSLSGGATDTQYF
TRBD1,TRBV11-2,TRBJ1-1,-,TGTGCCAGCAGCTTTGGCACCCTCACAGGGGCGAACACTGAAGCTTTCTTT,CASSFGTLTGANTEAFF
-,TRBV20-1,TRBJ2-1,-,TGCAGTGCTAGTCACCCAGCGGACTCCTACAATGAGCAGTTCTTC,CSASHPADSYNEQFF
-,TRBV5-1,TRBJ2-7,-,TGCGCCAGCAGCCCCCGCCCCCCGCGGGGGCTCAACGAGCAGTACTTC,CASSPRPPRGLNEQYF
-,TRBV29-1,TRBJ1-1,-,TGCAGCGCCCTCTGGCCAGGGTCCTACACTGAAGCTTTCTTT,CSALWPGSYTEAFF
-,TRBV19,TRBJ1-4,-,TGTGCCAGTTGTCCGGGGATTTCAACTAATGAAAAACTGTTTTTT,CASCPGISTNEKLFF
TRBD1,TRBV5-5,TRBJ1-2,-,TGTGCCAGCAGCTTGGGGGACAGCCTTTACTATGGCTACACCTTC,CASSLGDSLYYGYTF
-,TRBV14,TRBJ2-1,-,TGTGCCAGCAGCAGTCCCGGGCTATGGCTCTCTAACAATGAGCAGTTCTTC,CASSSPGLWLSNNEQFF
TRBD2,TRBV5-1,TRBJ2-1,-,TGCGCCAGCAGCTTGTCGGGGACTAGCGGGGGTAATGAGCAGTTCTTC,CASSLSGTSGGNEQFF
TRBD1,TRBV4-3,TRBJ2-3,once,TGCGCCAGCAGCCGAATTACAGGGGCCACAGATACGCAGTATTTT,CASSRITGATDTQYF
-,TRBV29-1,TRBJ2-3,-,TGCAGCGTTGATGGGGGCTTAGATACGCAGTATTTT,CSVDGGLDTQYF
-,TRBV18,TRBJ2-5,-,TGTGCCAGCTCACCGATTATGGACGCAGAGACCCAGTACTTC,CASSPIMDAETQYF
TRBD1,TRBV10-3,TRBJ1-1,once,TGTGCCATCAGTGTCACAGGGGCGGGAGGGACTGAAGCTTTCTTT,CAISVTGAGGTEAFF
-,TRBV7-9,TRBJ1-1,-,TGTGCCAGCAGCTTGGGTCTGCCGAACACTGAAGCTTTCTTT,CASSLGLPNTEAFF
-,TRBV7-9,TRBJ2-1,-,TGTGCCAGCAGCTCCGACTCCTACAATGAGCAGTTCTTC,CASSSDSYNEQFF
-,TRBV15,TRBJ1-2,once,TGTGCCACCAGCAGAGCCGGGTTCATCCCGCTTGGCTACACCTTC,CATSRAGFIPLGYTF
-,TRBV28,TRBJ2-7,-,TGTGCCAGCAGCGGTTACGAGCAGTACTTC,CASSGYEQYF
-,TRBV18,TRBJ2-7,-,TGTGCCAGCTCACCGGACATATCCTACGAGCAGTACTTC,CASSPDISYEQYF
-,TRBV6-5,TRBJ2-3,-,TGTGCCAGCAGTTACTCTAACAGGGCCACCACAGATACGCAGTATTTT,CASSYSNRATTDTQYF
-,TRBV3-1/TRBV3-2,TRBJ2-7,-,TGTGCCAGCAGCCAAGAGTTCGCCAGGGGCTACGAGCAGTACTTC,CASSQEFARGYEQYF
-,TRBV6-5,TRBJ1-1,-,TGTGCCAGCAGCTACCCGAGCGGGGGAGGGCTGGACGTGGCTTTCTTT,CASSYPSGGGLDVAFF